The 14 T cell receptor beta chains in this list originate from one sample, sequenced in a study of T-cell memory formation after mild COVID-19. Each CDR3 protein gets one entry after TCRdb re-called the 5' RACE reads with MiXCR. Here the sample spans some 300,000 distinct CDR3 sequences, 20% to 25% being singletons. Sample: PBMCs or a T cell subset sorted from them (not recorded which). The receptors shown here come from a man aged 18 to 29 who had mild COVID-19 (a few samples of this study predate the infection). Cell type and time point are not known.

In this sample, this clonotype turned up many times. The V and J genes are TRBV28 and TRBJ1-1, with D uncertain. The CDR3 covers 12 residues. V was shortened by 10 bases and J by 1 base, with 10 bases between the two germline ends. CDR1 and CDR2 from the germline V gene are MDHEN and SYDVKM. As DNA, the CDR3 is TGTGCCACCTCGTGGGGGAACACTGAAGCTTTCTTT. Translation: CATSWGNTEAFF.

This chain links TRBV30 with TRBJ2-7, with 9 bases lining up with TRBD2. This CDR3 is built from 12 residues. V shed 7 bases, J shed 1 base, and the junction held 2 bases outside the gene matches. Germline V gene lookup returns CDR1 GTSNPN and CDR2 SVGIG (reference sequence). The CDR3 loop reads CALSGGSYEQYF. CDR3 sequence (DNA): TGTGCCTTGAGCGGGGGGTCCTACGAGCAGTACTTC.

This clonotype was seen repeatedly, ten times or more. V gene TRBV5-5 combines with J gene TRBJ2-3; 9 bases align to TRBD2. Germline V gives CDR1 SGHKS, CDR2 YYEKEE (reference sequence). V trimming: 0 bases; J trimming: 4 bases; junction bases outside the gene matches: 3. This CDR3 contains 15 residues. CDR3 amino acids: CASSLVSGGADTQYF. CDR3 coding DNA: TGTGCCAGCAGCTTGGTTAGCGGGGGAGCAGATACGCAGTATTTT.

This clonotype has a count of ten or more. The chain links TRBV19 to TRBJ1-1; D unresolved. This CDR3 has 14 residues. Germline assignment: CDR1 LNHDA and CDR2 SQIVND (reference sequence). V was cut by 0 bases and J by 1 base, with 6 bases left in between. Here the CDR3 reads CASSIDGRNTEAFF. The CDR3, as DNA: TGTGCCAGTAGTATAGACGGACGGAACACTGAAGCTTTCTTT.

This clonotype appeared a few times. This chain links TRBV4-1 with TRBJ2-5, with 7 bases that match TRBD1. J lost 3 bases, V lost 4 bases, and 8 bases had no gene match. The CDR3 is made up of 15 amino acids. CDR1 is MGHRA, CDR2 YSYEKL, per germline. The CDR3 region is CASSRTPDRKETQYF. DNA of the CDR3: TGCGCCAGCAGCCGCACCCCGGACAGGAAAGAGACCCAGTACTTC.

The chain employs TRBV6-6 and TRBJ1-2, with D perhaps matching TRBD1 (5 bases). The CDR3 is made up of 15 amino acids. Germline CDR1 is MNHNY and CDR2 is SVGAGI (reference sequence). Trimming removed 5 bases from V and 0 bases from J, with 13 bases in between. The CDR3 DNA follows: TGTGCCAGCAGTCACCGGGACCAAGCTAACTATGGCTACACCTTC. It encodes CASSHRDQANYGYTF.

The chain carries TRBV28 and TRBJ1-2; D unclear. V gave up 5 bases and J gave up 6 bases, with 19 bases separating them. This CDR3 has 15 residues. The germline V gene has CDR1 MDHEN and CDR2 SYDVKM. Here the CDR3 reads CASSPGGLGPHGYTF. CDR3 bases: TGTGCCAGCAGTCCCGGCGGGTTGGGTCCCCATGGCTACACCTTC.

The chain employs TRBV7-9 and TRBJ2-3; 11 bases match TRBD2. The CDR3 loop spans 15 amino acids. Germline assignment: CDR1 SEHNR and CDR2 FQNEAQ (reference sequence). With V trimmed by 6 bases and J by 5 bases, 7 bases remained unmatched. CDR3 protein: CASRGGLAELDTQYF. The CDR3 region has the DNA TGTGCCAGCAGAGGGGGACTAGCGGAACTAGATACGCAGTATTTT.

This chain links TRBV7-9 with TRBJ1-2; weak D call: TRBD1 (5 bases). Germline CDR1 is SEHNR and CDR2 is FQNEAQ (reference sequence). V lost 2 bases, J lost 0 bases, and 13 bases lay in between. The CDR3 runs to 16 residues. As DNA, the CDR3 is TGTGCCAGCAGCTTATCCAGGGAAAGGCCTAACTATGGCTACACCTTC. This gives the protein CASSLSRERPNYGYTF.

This chain joins TRBV10-3 and TRBJ1-5, with D possibly TRBD1 on 5 matching bases. CDR1 and CDR2 (germline): ENHRY, SYGVKD. Trimming left V 10 bases short and J 7 bases short, with 20 bases between. This CDR3 spans 14 amino acids. CDR3 region: CASRGGARGQPQHF. In DNA, the CDR3 is TGTGCCAGCCGGGGAGGGGCAAGAGGGCAGCCCCAGCATTTT.

The chain has TRBV7-2 and TRBJ1-1; D is unclear. Germline CDR1 and CDR2: SGHTA and FQGNSA. The CDR3 length is 15 residues. V was pared by 3 bases and J by 2 bases, with 13 bases between. In nucleotides, the CDR3 is TGTGCCAGCAGCTTGCGGGAATTTAGAAACACTGAAGCTTTCTTT. This codes for CASSLREFRNTEAFF.

The V call is TRBV28, the J call TRBJ2-7, with 8 bases matching TRBD2. Germline-derived CDR1 and CDR2 are MDHEN and SYDVKM. V trimming: 5 bases; J trimming: 1 base; junction bases outside the gene matches: 4. The CDR3 extends over 14 amino acids. For the CDR3, the DNA is TGTGCCAGCAGTACCTCGGGGGGGTCCTACGAGCAGTACGTC. Translation: CASSTSGGSYEQYV.

This clonotype has more than one count but fewer than ten. The chain joins TRBV12-3 or TRBV12-4 to TRBJ2-7; the D gene is possibly TRBD2 (5 bases). V was cut by 3 bases and J by 2 bases, with 8 bases left in between. This CDR3 region has 13 residues. CDR3 nucleotide sequence: TGTGCCAGCAGTTTTAGGGAGACCTACGAGCAGTACTTC. This encodes CASSFRETYEQYF.

This clonotype has more than one count but fewer than ten. The CDR3 loop reads CAISESTLAGAANTGELFF. CDR3 in DNA: TGTGCCATCAGTGAGTCGACTCTAGCGGGGGCCGCGAACACCGGGGAGCTGTTTTTT. The V gene is TRBV10-3, the J gene TRBJ2-2; 10 positions match TRBD2. Germline CDR1 and CDR2: ENHRY and SYGVKD. The CDR3 runs 19 residues. Trimming cost V 0 bases and J 0 bases; bases outside gene matches: 7.